Reported below is one T cell receptor beta chain. Germline V gives CDR1 MNHEY, CDR2 SVGAGI. V was clipped by 6 bases and J by 2 bases; unmatched bases: 3. This CDR3 region has 15 residues. This entry belongs to a study of blood T cells in healthy people across ages. Primers used in a second PCR of about 7 to 12 cycles were a sample-barcoded 5' primer and a J-beta primer mix. In TCRdb, the 5' RACE reads were re-called with MiXCR into one record per CDR3 protein. The profile shows approximately 800,000 distinct CDR3 sequences, 62% of them singletons. The chain uses TRBV6-5 and TRBJ2-3; 12 bases are a match to TRBD2. This clonotype was obtained from a man aged 25-45 years in good health. The source material was blood. The CDR3 region is CASRLAGGNTDTQYF. In DNA form, the CDR3 reads TGTGCCAGCAGGCTAGCGGGGGGGAACACAGATACGCAGTATTTT.